These 12 T cell receptor beta chains originate from one sample sequenced in a study of blood T cells in healthy people across ages. Sample-barcoded 5' priming and a J-beta primer mix drove a second PCR of 7 to 11 cycles. In TCRdb, the 5' RACE reads were re-called with MiXCR into one record per CDR3 protein. The sample has about 1.7 million distinct CDR3 sequences, 25% to 30% seen once. The sample was blood. The receptors come from a woman aged 25 to 39 in good health.

This clonotype has just a few counts. V usage is TRBV29-1 and J usage is TRBJ2-1, with 7 bases identical to TRBD1. The CDR3 loop spans 14 amino acids. CDR1 SQVTM and CDR2 ANQGSEA come from the germline V gene. V gave up 5 bases and J gave up 5 bases; unmatched junction bases: 9. The CDR3 sequence is CSVKLGGLDNEQFF. The DNA of the CDR3 is TGCAGCGTTAAATTAGGGGGCCTGGACAATGAGCAGTTCTTC.

This clonotype was found many times. The V gene is TRBV7-9, the J gene TRBJ2-2; D ambiguous. Trimming pared 1 base from V and 4 bases from J, leaving 4 bases between. This CDR3 spans 13 amino acids. Per the germline V gene, CDR1 is SEHNR and CDR2 is FQNEAQ (reference sequence). Here the CDR3 DNA reads TGTGCCAGCAGCTTAGTACCCACCGGGGAGCTGTTTTTT. Amino acid sequence: CASSLVPTGELFF. The full variable domain, with the rest looked up from reference TRBV7-9 and TRBJ2-2, is DTGVSQNPRHKITKRGQNVTFRCDPISEHNRLYWYRQTLGQGPEFLTYFQNEAQLEKSRLLSDRFSAERPKGSFSTLEIQRTEQGDSAMYLCASSLVPTGELFFGEGSRLTVL.

This clonotype was seen many times. This chain joins TRBV27 and TRBJ2-7; D is perhaps TRBD1 (5 bases). Germline assignment: CDR1 MNHEY and CDR2 SMNVEV (reference sequence). This CDR3 contains 14 residues. With 2 bases removed from V and 3 bases from J, the gap between germline ends came to 11 bases. The CDR3 spells CASSLKRGYYEQYF. CDR3 in DNA: TGTGCCAGCAGTTTAAAAAGGGGCTACTACGAGCAGTACTTC.

This clonotype was seen ten or more times. The V call is TRBV5-1, the J call TRBJ2-7; no definite D call. Trimming cost V 1 base and J 4 bases, with 9 bases left between them. Germline CDR1 is SGHRS and CDR2 is YFSETQ. The CDR3 has 13 residues. The DNA of the CDR3 is TGCGCCAGCAGCTTGCTCTCGGATTACGAGCAGTACTTC. This encodes CASSLLSDYEQYF.

In its sample, this clonotype was seen a few times. The chain combines TRBV28 with TRBJ1-2, with unresolved D. CDR1 is MDHEN and CDR2 is SYDVKM in the germline V gene. The CDR3 covers 12 residues. Trimming took off 3 bases at V and 6 bases at J, with 8 bases between the two ends. The CDR3 bases are TGTGCCAGCAGTTTTTTAGGCCATGGCTACACCTTC. Translating it yields CASSFLGHGYTF.

The table lists this clonotype with many counts. The chain couples TRBV15 to TRBJ2-7, with TRBD2 as a possible D gene (5 bases). The CDR3 consists of 14 residues. Germline CDR1 is LNHNV and CDR2 is YYDKDF (reference sequence). V lost 7 bases and J 0 bases, leaving 13 bases between the germline ends. CDR3 sequence: CATKLDLSSYEQYF. CDR3 bases: TGTGCCACCAAACTGGACTTGAGCTCCTACGAGCAGTACTTC.

A remark on this clonotype: A clone one base away is much larger, so this may be a read error. The chain links TRBV20-1 to TRBJ2-1; D is unresolved. The end of the DNA aligns better with TRBJ2-7, so the J call may be wrong. Germline V gene data show CDR1 as DFQATT and CDR2 as SNEGSKA (reference sequence). The length of the CDR3 is 14 residues. CDR3 DNA sequence: TGCAGTCCCCAACTTGTTAGCTCCTACAATGAGCAGTACTTC. It specifies CSPQLVSSYNEQYF.

This clonotype was counted many times. This rearrangement joins TRBV6-6 to TRBJ2-1, with 7 nucleotides matching TRBD1. The ends lost 5 bases at V and 9 bases at J; junction bases unmatched: 7. The CDR3 is 13 amino acids. Per the germline V gene, CDR1 is MNHNY and CDR2 is SVGAGI (reference sequence). CDR3 in amino acids: CASSRQGVGEQFF. The CDR3 DNA reads as TGTGCCAGCAGTAGACAGGGAGTGGGTGAGCAGTTCTTC.

This rearrangement joins TRBV6-6 to TRBJ2-4; the match to TRBD1 covers 8 bases. The CDR3 spans 14 residues. Unmatched junction bases numbered 2, after V lost 2 bases and J lost 5 bases. Germline V gives CDR1 MNHNY, CDR2 SVGAGI (reference sequence). CDR3 region: CASSYQGQENIQYF. The DNA of the CDR3 is TGTGCCAGCAGTTACCAGGGACAGGAAAACATTCAGTACTTC.

This clonotype was seen only a few times. The V call is TRBV29-1, the J call TRBJ2-7; 9 nucleotides match TRBD2. CDR1 and CDR2 (germline): SQVTM, ANQGSEA. CDR3 length: 16 amino acids. V shed 1 base, J shed 0 bases, and the junction held 7 bases outside the gene matches. The CDR3 DNA is TGCAGCGTTGAAGGGGAACTAGCGGGCCTCTCCTACGAGCAGTACTTC. This translates into CSVEGELAGLSYEQYF.

This clonotype appeared a few times. The chain links TRBV3-1 to TRBJ2-3; the match to TRBD2 covers 10 bases. The CDR3 runs 16 residues. Germline loops: CDR1 LGHDT, CDR2 YNNKEL (reference sequence). J gave up 6 bases and V 0 bases, and 6 bases lay outside the gene matches. The CDR3 nucleotides are TGTGCCAGCAGCCAAGAGGAACTAGCGGGAACCGATACGCAGTATTTT. This codes for CASSQEELAGTDTQYF.

The V call is TRBV6-2 or TRBV6-3, the J call TRBJ2-1; no clear D gene. The CDR3 consists of 11 residues. V shed 8 bases and J shed 10 bases, with 12 bases lying between them. Germline V lookup: CDR1 MNHEY, CDR2 SVGEGT. The CDR3 DNA sequence: TGTGCCAGCGGTAGTTTTTACGAGCAGTTCTTC. Protein: CASGSFYEQFF.